Listed below are T cell receptor beta chains from one sample, sequenced in a study of T-cell reconstitution after alpha-beta-depleted transplantation in children. From the PCR reads, TCRdb called clonotypes with MiXCR, one entry per CDR3 protein. The table records about 150,000 distinct CDR3 sequences, 11% of them present only once. The input for sequencing was PBMCs, taken before TCRalphabeta/CD19-depleted stem cell transplant. These receptors all stem from a boy under 10 years old with acute myeloid leukemia, due to receive a stem cell transplant. CDR3s include the opening cysteine and the closing phenylalanine or tryptophan. Fields, in order: V gene, CDR3 length, J gene, clone size, CDR3 protein. Clone sizes are given selectively: once, few, many, or a class where the clone is expanded.

v_call: TRBV20-1
cdr3_length: 15
j_call: TRBJ1-5
clone_size: many
cdr3_aa: CSARAGAWGNQPQHF

v_call: TRBV12-3/TRBV12-4
cdr3_length: 13
j_call: TRBJ2-5
clone_size: -
cdr3_aa: CATTDSYQETQYF

v_call: TRBV20-1
cdr3_length: 16
j_call: TRBJ2-1
clone_size: many
cdr3_aa: CSARGASGSRSNEQFF

v_call: TRBV7-9
cdr3_length: 16
j_call: TRBJ2-2
clone_size: many
cdr3_aa: CASSLMAGGYARELFF

v_call: TRBV11-3
cdr3_length: 16
j_call: TRBJ1-4
clone_size: many
cdr3_aa: CASSLDQLDKREKLFF

v_call: TRBV20-1
cdr3_length: 13
j_call: TRBJ2-3
clone_size: many
cdr3_aa: CSAEKGGTDTQYF

v_call: TRBV27
cdr3_length: 14
j_call: TRBJ2-7
clone_size: many
cdr3_aa: CASSLREGRYEQYF

v_call: TRBV5-1
cdr3_length: 14
j_call: TRBJ1-1
clone_size: many
cdr3_aa: CASSPGEKNTEAFF

v_call: TRBV27
cdr3_length: 13
j_call: TRBJ2-1
clone_size: -
cdr3_aa: CASSFNRGNEQFF

v_call: TRBV4-1
cdr3_length: 15
j_call: TRBJ2-3
clone_size: many
cdr3_aa: CASSPLAGGPHTQYF

v_call: TRBV7-9
cdr3_length: 13
j_call: TRBJ2-7
clone_size: many
cdr3_aa: CASSQGQTYEQYF

v_call: TRBV10-1
cdr3_length: 13
j_call: TRBJ1-6
clone_size: many
cdr3_aa: CASSESGDSPLHF

v_call: TRBV6-5
cdr3_length: 11
j_call: TRBJ1-1
clone_size: many
cdr3_aa: CASSGGTEAFF

v_call: TRBV11-1
cdr3_length: 15
j_call: TRBJ1-2
clone_size: many
cdr3_aa: CASSSSTGADYGYTF

v_call: TRBV5-1
cdr3_length: 16
j_call: TRBJ2-3
clone_size: many
cdr3_aa: CASSPVGPPSTDTQYF

v_call: TRBV4-2
cdr3_length: 15
j_call: TRBJ2-1
clone_size: few
cdr3_aa: CASSPRVLFGREQFF

v_call: TRBV28
cdr3_length: 13
j_call: TRBJ2-1
clone_size: many
cdr3_aa: CASSFQSYNEQFF

v_call: TRBV3-1
cdr3_length: 14
j_call: TRBJ1-1
clone_size: many
cdr3_aa: CASSRRTVNTEAFF

v_call: TRBV14
cdr3_length: 15
j_call: TRBJ2-1
clone_size: many
cdr3_aa: CASSQGGGAYYEQFF

v_call: TRBV24-1
cdr3_length: 13
j_call: TRBJ2-3
clone_size: many
cdr3_aa: CATSEWTSDTQYF

v_call: TRBV4-1
cdr3_length: 17
j_call: TRBJ1-6
clone_size: many
cdr3_aa: CASSQDLTGTFPSTLHF

v_call: TRBV12-3/TRBV12-4
cdr3_length: 17
j_call: TRBJ1-5
clone_size: many
cdr3_aa: CASSLSLGVGFHQPQHF

v_call: TRBV5-1
cdr3_length: 13
j_call: TRBJ2-1
clone_size: many
cdr3_aa: CASSLAGMSSQFF

v_call: TRBV5-1
cdr3_length: 15
j_call: TRBJ2-2
clone_size: many
cdr3_aa: CASSLLAGGTGELFF

v_call: TRBV20-1
cdr3_length: 15
j_call: TRBJ2-7
clone_size: many
cdr3_aa: CSARDWTSGIYEQYF

v_call: TRBV19
cdr3_length: 14
j_call: TRBJ2-5
clone_size: many
cdr3_aa: CASSTRDPVETQYF

v_call: TRBV4-2
cdr3_length: 15
j_call: TRBJ2-7
clone_size: -
cdr3_aa: CASSPGLPFSYEQYF

v_call: TRBV4-2
cdr3_length: 14
j_call: TRBJ1-3
clone_size: many
cdr3_aa: CASSRQGNGNTIYF

v_call: TRBV6-5
cdr3_length: 14
j_call: TRBJ2-5
clone_size: many
cdr3_aa: CASIILAGPETQYF

v_call: TRBV27
cdr3_length: 17
j_call: TRBJ2-1
clone_size: many
cdr3_aa: CASSLLSTSGTYNEQFF

v_call: TRBV20-1
cdr3_length: 14
j_call: TRBJ2-5
clone_size: many
cdr3_aa: CSATPQGARETQYF

v_call: TRBV5-1
cdr3_length: 16
j_call: TRBJ2-1
clone_size: many
cdr3_aa: CASSLDGTGHYNEQFF

v_call: TRBV19
cdr3_length: 14
j_call: TRBJ1-1
clone_size: many
cdr3_aa: CASSIYRSNTEAFF

v_call: TRBV5-1
cdr3_length: 14
j_call: TRBJ1-4
clone_size: many
cdr3_aa: CASSLEVGYEKLFF

v_call: TRBV7-9
cdr3_length: 16
j_call: TRBJ1-1
clone_size: many
cdr3_aa: CASSHDLRTGNTEAFF

v_call: TRBV18
cdr3_length: 14
j_call: TRBJ1-1
clone_size: many
cdr3_aa: CASSPREGDTEAFF

v_call: TRBV20-1
cdr3_length: 12
j_call: TRBJ2-5
clone_size: many
cdr3_aa: CSARVGYKTQYF

v_call: TRBV20-1
cdr3_length: 15
j_call: TRBJ2-1
clone_size: many
cdr3_aa: CSARGLAGGYNEQFF

v_call: TRBV7-8
cdr3_length: 17
j_call: TRBJ1-2
clone_size: many
cdr3_aa: CASSLGDRVNTNYGYTF

v_call: TRBV3-1
cdr3_length: 14
j_call: TRBJ1-1
clone_size: many
cdr3_aa: CASSRDSLSTEAFF

v_call: TRBV5-1
cdr3_length: 14
j_call: TRBJ2-3
clone_size: many
cdr3_aa: CASRPRQGADTQYF

v_call: TRBV7-8
cdr3_length: 11
j_call: TRBJ2-7
clone_size: many
cdr3_aa: CASSLSYEQYF

v_call: TRBV27
cdr3_length: 15
j_call: TRBJ1-5
clone_size: many
cdr3_aa: CASSFRFSWNQPQHF

v_call: TRBV29-1
cdr3_length: 14
j_call: TRBJ2-1
clone_size: -
cdr3_aa: CSVLGGGSYNEQFF

v_call: TRBV5-1
cdr3_length: 14
j_call: TRBJ2-3
clone_size: many
cdr3_aa: CASSPERPTDTQYF

v_call: TRBV20-1
cdr3_length: 14
j_call: TRBJ1-1
clone_size: many
cdr3_aa: CSAINREGTPEAFF

v_call: TRBV5-1
cdr3_length: 15
j_call: TRBJ2-7
clone_size: -
cdr3_aa: CASSHTRGSAYEQYF